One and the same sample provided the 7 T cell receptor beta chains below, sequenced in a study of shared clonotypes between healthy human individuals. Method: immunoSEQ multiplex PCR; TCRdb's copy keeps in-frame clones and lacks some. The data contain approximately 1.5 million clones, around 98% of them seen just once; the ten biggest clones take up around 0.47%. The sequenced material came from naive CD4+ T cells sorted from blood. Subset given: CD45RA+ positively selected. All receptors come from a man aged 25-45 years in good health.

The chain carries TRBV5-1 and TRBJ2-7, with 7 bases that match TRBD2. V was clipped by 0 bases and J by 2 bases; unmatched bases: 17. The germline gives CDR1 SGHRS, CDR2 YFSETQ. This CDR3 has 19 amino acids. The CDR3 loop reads CASSLGLAEPVYPAYEQYF. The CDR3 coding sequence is TGCGCCAGCAGCTTGGGCCTAGCGGAACCAGTTTACCCCGCCTACGAGCAGTACTTC.

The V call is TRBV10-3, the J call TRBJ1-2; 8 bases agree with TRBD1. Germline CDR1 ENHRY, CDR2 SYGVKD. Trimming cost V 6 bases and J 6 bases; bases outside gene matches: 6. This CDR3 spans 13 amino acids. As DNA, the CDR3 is TGTGCCATCAGGGGACAGGCCTCGGATGGCTACACCTTC. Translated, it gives CAIRGQASDGYTF.

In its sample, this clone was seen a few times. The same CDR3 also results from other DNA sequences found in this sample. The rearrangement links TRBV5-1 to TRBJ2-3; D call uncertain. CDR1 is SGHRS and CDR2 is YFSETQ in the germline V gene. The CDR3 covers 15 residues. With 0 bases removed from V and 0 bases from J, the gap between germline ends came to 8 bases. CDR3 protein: CASSLDGTSTDTQYF. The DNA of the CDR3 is TGCGCCAGCAGCTTGGACGGCACTAGCACAGATACGCAGTATTTT.

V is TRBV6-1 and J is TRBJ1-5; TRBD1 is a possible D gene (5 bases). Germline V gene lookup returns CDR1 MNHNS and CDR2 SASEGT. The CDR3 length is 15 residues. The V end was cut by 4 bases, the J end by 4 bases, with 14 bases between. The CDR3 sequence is CASSVNRDPNQPQHF. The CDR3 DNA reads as TGTGCCAGCAGTGTAAACCGGGACCCAAATCAGCCCCAGCATTTT.

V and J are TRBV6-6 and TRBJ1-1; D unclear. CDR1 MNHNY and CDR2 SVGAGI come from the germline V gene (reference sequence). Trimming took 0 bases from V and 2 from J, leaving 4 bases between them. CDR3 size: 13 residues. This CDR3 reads CASSYSTNTEAFF. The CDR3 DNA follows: TGTGCCAGCAGTTACTCGACCAACACTGAAGCTTTCTTT.

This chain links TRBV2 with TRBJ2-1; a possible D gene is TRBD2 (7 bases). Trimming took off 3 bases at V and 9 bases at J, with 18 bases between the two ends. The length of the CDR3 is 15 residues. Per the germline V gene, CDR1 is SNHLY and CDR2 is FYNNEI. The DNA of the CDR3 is TGTGCCAGCAGTGAGGGACATCGGGAGGTGGGTGAGCAGTTCTTC. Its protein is CASSEGHREVGEQFF.

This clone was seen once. The CDR3 sequence is CAWGSGNTGELFF. CDR3 nucleotides: TGTGCCTGGGGGAGTGGTAACACCGGGGAGCTGTTTTTT. The chain has TRBV30 and TRBJ2-2, with D perhaps TRBD2 (5 bases). Germline V gene lookup returns CDR1 GTSNPN and CDR2 SVGIG (reference sequence). This CDR3 has 13 residues. With 5 bases removed from V and 2 bases from J, the gap between germline ends came to 9 bases.